This section outlines one T cell receptor beta chain sequence together with its context. Germline CDR1 reads SGHRS; CDR2 reads YFSETQ. Trimming removed 2 bases at V and 5 bases at J, with 10 bases between. The CDR3 contains 14 residues. Only in-frame clones appear in the TCRdb table, and some are missing; sequencing was by immunoSEQ multiplex PCR. The sample yields approximately 70,000 clones, nearly 90% seen once. This specimen belongs to a study of OX40 agonist ivuxolimab in advanced cancers. The clonotype originates from an adult with an advanced solid tumor such as melanoma, head and neck, liver or kidney cancer. The V and J genes are TRBV5-1 and TRBJ1-4; D is perhaps TRBD1 (5 bases). Sequenced here: CD4+ or CD8+ T cells sorted from blood, sampled in a trial of the OX40 agonist ivuxolimab. CDR3 residues: CASSFSGENEKLFF. The CDR3 DNA reads TGCGCCAGCAGCTTTTCGGGGGAGAATGAAAAACTGTTTTTT.